A single sample is the source of the 12 T cell receptor beta chains below, sequenced in a study of blood T cell repertoires in COVID-19. Measured with immunoSEQ multiplex PCR; TCRdb has only the in-frame clones, and not every one. The sample has approximately 76,000 clones, approximately 86% seen once; the top ten hold roughly 1.9%. What was sequenced was peripheral blood. These receptors were obtained from a woman aged 60 to 75 with acute or convalescent COVID-19.

The chain links TRBV13 to TRBJ2-7, with 7 nucleotides matching TRBD1. This CDR3 comprises 13 residues. Per the germline V gene, CDR1 is PRHDT and CDR2 is FYEKMQ (reference sequence). With V trimmed by 5 bases and J by 6 bases, 7 bases remained unmatched. In DNA, the CDR3 is TGTGCCAGCAGCCGGGACAGCACGAGCGAGCAGTACTTC. Its protein is CASSRDSTSEQYF. The full variable domain, completed using reference TRBV13 and TRBJ2-7, is AAGVIQSPRHLIKEKRETATLKCYPIPRHDTVYWYQQGPGQDPQFLISFYEKMQSDKGSIPDRFSAQQFSDYHSELNMSSLELGDSALYFCASSRDSTSEQYFGPGTRLTVT.

This clone occurred once. The chain joins TRBV7-2 to TRBJ2-7; no clear D gene. The V gene's germline CDR1 is SGHTA and CDR2 FQGNSA. The CDR3 sequence is 13 residues long. Deletions cut 4 bases from V and 5 bases from J, with 12 bases between. The CDR3 DNA sequence: TGTGCCAGCAGCTCGTTGACTCACAACGAGCAGTACTTC. Its protein product is CASSSLTHNEQYF.

The chain couples TRBV5-1 to TRBJ1-2; 8 bases map to TRBD1. Unmatched junction bases numbered 9, after V lost 0 bases and J lost 8 bases. CDR3 size: 15 residues. Germline CDR1 and CDR2: SGHRS and YFSETQ. CDR3 nucleotides: TGCGCCAGCAGCTTGGTATCCTCAGGGGGCGGAGGCTACACCTTC. Its translation: CASSLVSSGGGGYTF.

The V and J genes are TRBV11-2 and TRBJ2-7; 8 nucleotides match TRBD1. The J segment lost 1 base and the V segment lost 4 bases, leaving 9 bases of the junction unmatched. CDR1 is SGHAT and CDR2 is FQNNGV in the germline V gene. There are 16 residues in the CDR3. The CDR3 nucleotides read TGTGCCAGCAGCTCTGTAGACAGGGGTCATTCCTACGAGCAGTACTTC. Encoded protein: CASSSVDRGHSYEQYF.

DNA of the CDR3: TGTGCCAGCAGTCATGTTACCCACGGGGACTATGGCTACACCTTC. Residues: CASSHVTHGDYGYTF. The chain has TRBV6-6 and TRBJ1-2, with D hard to call. V lost 5 bases and J lost 3, with 16 bases in between. This CDR3 comprises 15 residues. Looked up from germline, CDR1 is MNHNY and CDR2 is SVGAGI (reference sequence).

The V gene is TRBV30, the J gene TRBJ2-5; 9 nucleotides line up with TRBD1. V was pared by 2 bases and J by 4 bases, with 8 bases of the junction left unmatched. CDR3 length equals 15 residues. CDR1 and CDR2 (germline): GTSNPN, SVGIG (reference sequence). CDR3 nucleotide sequence: TGTGCCTGGAGTACCGGGACAGGGTATGGAGAGACCCAGTACTTC. As protein: CAWSTGTGYGETQYF.

The chain combines TRBV2 with TRBJ2-7; 8 bases match TRBD1. This CDR3 has 16 amino acids. The junction had 9 bases not matched to a gene; V was cut back by 1 base and J by 4 bases. CDR1 SNHLY and CDR2 FYNNEI come from the germline V gene. The CDR3 bases are TGTGCCAGCAGTGAAGGCCCCCGACAGGGGAGTTACGAGCAGTACTTC. Protein sequence: CASSEGPRQGSYEQYF.

This clone showed up just a few times. V gene TRBV5-1 combines with J gene TRBJ2-7, with TRBD2 matching over 7 bases. Germline trimming cut 4 bases from V and 0 bases from J; bases unmatched to any gene: 7. The CDR3 has 15 amino acids. The V gene's germline CDR1 is SGHRS and CDR2 YFSETQ. CDR3 residues: CASSLGGFASYEQYF. CDR3 DNA sequence: TGCGCCAGCAGCCTCGGGGGGTTCGCCTCCTACGAGCAGTACTTC.

The sample holds a few counts of this clone. This rearrangement joins TRBV7-2 to TRBJ1-2, with D perhaps TRBD1 (5 bases). The CDR3 is 16 amino acids. Germline CDR1 is SGHTA and CDR2 is FQGNSA. V lost 0 bases and J lost 0, with 11 bases in between. DNA of the CDR3: TGTGCCAGCAGCTTAGCCGGACACCTAGCTAACTATGGCTACACCTTC. It codes for CASSLAGHLANYGYTF. The complete variable domain, with remaining parts taken from reference TRBV7-2 and TRBJ1-2, reads GAGVSQSPSNKVTEKGKDVELRCDPISGHTALYWYRQSLGQGLEFLIYFQGNSAPDKSGLPSDRFSAERTGGSVSTLTIQRTQQEDSAVYLCASSLAGHLANYGYTFGSGTRLTVV.

This chain uses TRBV27 with TRBJ2-5; D is possibly TRBD1 (5 bases). CDR3 length equals 15 residues. Trimming left V 4 bases short and J 4 bases short, with 16 bases between. Germline-derived CDR1 and CDR2 are MNHEY and SMNVEV (reference sequence). CDR3 region: CASSSPPLGRETQYF. Here the CDR3 DNA reads TGTGCCAGCAGTTCGCCCCCTTTGGGGCGAGAGACCCAGTACTTC.

V is TRBV13 and J is TRBJ2-2, with 13 bases aligning to TRBD2. With V trimmed by 5 bases and J by 0 bases, 3 bases remained unmatched. Germline CDR1 PRHDT, CDR2 FYEKMQ (reference sequence). The CDR3 sequence is 17 residues long. The DNA of the CDR3 is TGTGCCAGCAGCCTCGGACTAGCGGGGGCGAACACCGGGGAGCTGTTTTTT. This translates into CASSLGLAGANTGELFF.

The gene calls are TRBV30 and TRBJ2-7; maybe TRBD2 (6 bases). Germline-derived CDR1 and CDR2 are GTSNPN and SVGIG (reference sequence). The CDR3 contains 14 residues. Trimming removed 3 bases at V and 7 bases at J, with 19 bases between. The CDR3, as DNA: TGTGCCTGGAGGGGAGGCCCAAACTCGCGGGAGCAGTACTTC. Its translation: CAWRGGPNSREQYF. Complete variable domain (other parts from reference TRBV30 and TRBJ2-7): SQTIHQWPATLVQPVGSPLSLECTVEGTSNPNLYWYRQAAGRGLQLLFYSVGIGQISSEVPQNLSASRPQDRQFILSSKKLLLSDSGFYLCAWRGGPNSREQYFGPGTRLTVT.